This T cell receptor (beta chain) came from a study of tumour-infiltrating T cells in Burkitt lymphoma. In the study overall: The Burkitt lymphoma cohort spanned all epidemiological subtypes. Repertoire clonality predicted overall and progression-free survival. The study, taken as a whole, reports: Several public clonotypes were shared across many Burkitt lymphoma patients.

Between the trimmed V and J ends, which lost 2 bases and 5 bases, there was a span of 15 bases. There are 15 residues in the CDR3. Germline lookup yields CDR1 SGHVS and CDR2 FQNEAQ. TCRdb keeps only in-frame clones here, not all; method: immunoSEQ multiplex PCR. This sample has more than 45,000 clones, with about a third found just once. This clone was observed a handful of times. The antigen remains unidentified. The material sequenced was tumor tissue. The origin of this receptor is a human donor with Burkitt lymphoma. The rearrangement uses TRBV7-8 and TRBJ2-5; D is perhaps TRBD2 (6 bases). The CDR3 spells CASSLMGGRTETQYF. As DNA, the CDR3 is TGTGCCAGCAGCTTAATGGGAGGCCGAACGGAGACCCAGTACTTC.